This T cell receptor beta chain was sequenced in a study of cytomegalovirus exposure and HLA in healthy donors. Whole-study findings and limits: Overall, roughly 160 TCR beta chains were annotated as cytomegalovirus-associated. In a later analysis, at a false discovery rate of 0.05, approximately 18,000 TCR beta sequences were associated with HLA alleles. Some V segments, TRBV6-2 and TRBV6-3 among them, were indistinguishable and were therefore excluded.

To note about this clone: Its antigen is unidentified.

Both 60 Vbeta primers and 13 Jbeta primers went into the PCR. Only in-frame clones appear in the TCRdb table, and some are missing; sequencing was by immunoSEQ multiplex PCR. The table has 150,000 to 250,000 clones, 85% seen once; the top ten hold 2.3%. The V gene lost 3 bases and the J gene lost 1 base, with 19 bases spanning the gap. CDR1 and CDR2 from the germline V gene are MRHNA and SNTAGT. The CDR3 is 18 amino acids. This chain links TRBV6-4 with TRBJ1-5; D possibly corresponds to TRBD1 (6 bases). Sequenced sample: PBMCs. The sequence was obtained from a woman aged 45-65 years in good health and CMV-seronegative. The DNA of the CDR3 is TGTGCCAGCAGTGATGGGCAGGGGTGCACCGGGAGCAATCAGCCCCAGCATTTT. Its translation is CASSDGQGCTGSNQPQHF.